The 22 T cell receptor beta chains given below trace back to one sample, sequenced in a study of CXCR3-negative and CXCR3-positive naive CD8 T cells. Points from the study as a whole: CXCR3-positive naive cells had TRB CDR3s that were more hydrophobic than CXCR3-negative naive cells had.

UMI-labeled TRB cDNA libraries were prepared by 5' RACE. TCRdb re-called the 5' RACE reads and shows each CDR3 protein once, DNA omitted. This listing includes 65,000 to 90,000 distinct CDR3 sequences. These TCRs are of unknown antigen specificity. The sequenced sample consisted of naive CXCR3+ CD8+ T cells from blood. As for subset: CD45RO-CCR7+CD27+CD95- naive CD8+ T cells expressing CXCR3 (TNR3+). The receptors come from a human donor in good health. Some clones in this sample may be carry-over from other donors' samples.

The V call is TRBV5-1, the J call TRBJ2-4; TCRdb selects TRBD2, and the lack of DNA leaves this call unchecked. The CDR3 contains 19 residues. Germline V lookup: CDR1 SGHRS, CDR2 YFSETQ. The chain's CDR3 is CASSERGLADYVAKNIQYF.

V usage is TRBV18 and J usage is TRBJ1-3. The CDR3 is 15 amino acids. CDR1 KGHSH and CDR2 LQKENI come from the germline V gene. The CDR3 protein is CASSPEGRSGNTIYF.

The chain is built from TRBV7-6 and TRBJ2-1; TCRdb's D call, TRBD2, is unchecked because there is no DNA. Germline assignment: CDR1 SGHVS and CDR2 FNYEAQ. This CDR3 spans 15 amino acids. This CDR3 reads CASSPLFKREHEQFF.

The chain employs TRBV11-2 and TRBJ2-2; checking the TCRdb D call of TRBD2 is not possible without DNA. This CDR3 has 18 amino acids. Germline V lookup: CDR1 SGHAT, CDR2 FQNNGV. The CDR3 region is CASSLDSPDQTDTGELFF.

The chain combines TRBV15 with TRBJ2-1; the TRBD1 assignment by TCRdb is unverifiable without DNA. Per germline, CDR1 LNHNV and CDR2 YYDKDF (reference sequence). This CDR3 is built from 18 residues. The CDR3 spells CATSSRASETRAGNEQFF.

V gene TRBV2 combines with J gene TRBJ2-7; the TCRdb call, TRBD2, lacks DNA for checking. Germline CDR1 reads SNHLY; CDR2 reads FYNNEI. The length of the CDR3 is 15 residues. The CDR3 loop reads CASSSTSGRIHEQYF.

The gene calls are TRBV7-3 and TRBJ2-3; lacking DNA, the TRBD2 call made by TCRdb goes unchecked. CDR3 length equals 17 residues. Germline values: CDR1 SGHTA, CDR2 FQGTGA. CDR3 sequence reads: CASSLQSSGNYTDTQYF. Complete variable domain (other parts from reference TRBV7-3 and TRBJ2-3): GAGVSQTPSNKVTEKGKYVELRCDPISGHTALYWYRQSLGQGPEFLIYFQGTGAADDSGLPNDRFFAVRPEGSVSTLKIQRTERGDSAVYLCASSLQSSGNYTDTQYFGPGTRLTVL.

The CDR3 reads CASRQGVDGYTF. The V gene is TRBV28, the J gene TRBJ1-2; the TCRdb D gene call, TRBD1, has no DNA to confirm it. Germline values: CDR1 MDHEN, CDR2 SYDVKM. The CDR3 covers 12 residues.

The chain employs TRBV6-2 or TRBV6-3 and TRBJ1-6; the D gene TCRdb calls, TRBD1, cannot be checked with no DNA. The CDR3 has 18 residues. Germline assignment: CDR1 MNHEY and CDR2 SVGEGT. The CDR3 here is CASSHQPGTDSMSSPLHF.

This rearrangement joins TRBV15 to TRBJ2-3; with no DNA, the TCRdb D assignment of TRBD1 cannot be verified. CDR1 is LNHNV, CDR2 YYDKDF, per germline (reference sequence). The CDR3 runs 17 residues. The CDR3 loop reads CATSRLAGTGEIDTQYF.

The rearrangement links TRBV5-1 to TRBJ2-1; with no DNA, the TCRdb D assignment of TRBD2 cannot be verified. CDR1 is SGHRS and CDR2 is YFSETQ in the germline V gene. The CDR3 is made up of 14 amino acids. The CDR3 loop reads CASREAGTGNEQFF.

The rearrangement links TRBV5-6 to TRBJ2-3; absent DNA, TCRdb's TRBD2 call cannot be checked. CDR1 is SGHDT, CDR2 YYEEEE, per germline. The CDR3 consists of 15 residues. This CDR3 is CASKILATTTDTQYF.

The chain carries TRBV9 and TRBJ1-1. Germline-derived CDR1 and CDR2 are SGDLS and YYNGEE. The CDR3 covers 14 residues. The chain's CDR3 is CASSVGGGSTEAFF.

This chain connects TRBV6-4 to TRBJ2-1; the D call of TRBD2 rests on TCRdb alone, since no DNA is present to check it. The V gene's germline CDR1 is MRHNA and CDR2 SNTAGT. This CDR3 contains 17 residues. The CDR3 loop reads CASREYRTSDYYNEQFF.

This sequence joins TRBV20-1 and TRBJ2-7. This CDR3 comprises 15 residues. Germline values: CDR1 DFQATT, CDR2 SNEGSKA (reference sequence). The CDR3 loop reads CSAIRTKSNPYEQYF.

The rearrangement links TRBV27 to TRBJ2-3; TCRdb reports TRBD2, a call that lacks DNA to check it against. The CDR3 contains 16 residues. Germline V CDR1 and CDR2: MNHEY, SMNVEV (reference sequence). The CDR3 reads CASSSPGLAYTDTQYF.

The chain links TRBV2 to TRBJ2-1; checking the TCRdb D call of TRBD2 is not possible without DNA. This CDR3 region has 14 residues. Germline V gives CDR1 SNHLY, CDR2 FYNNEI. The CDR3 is CASSSRALGHEQFF. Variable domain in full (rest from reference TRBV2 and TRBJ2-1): EPEVTQTPSHQVTQMGQEVILRCVPISNHLYFYWYRQILGQKVEFLVSFYNNEISEKSEIFDDQFSVERPDGSNFTLKIRSTKLEDSAMYFCASSSRALGHEQFFGPGTRLTVL.

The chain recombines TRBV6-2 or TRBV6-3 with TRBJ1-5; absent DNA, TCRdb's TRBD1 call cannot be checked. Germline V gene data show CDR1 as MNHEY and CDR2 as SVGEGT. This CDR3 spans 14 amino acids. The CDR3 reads CASSTGALNQPQHF.

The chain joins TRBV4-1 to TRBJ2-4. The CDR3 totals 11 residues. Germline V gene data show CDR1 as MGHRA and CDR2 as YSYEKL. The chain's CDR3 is CASVDGGFIYF.

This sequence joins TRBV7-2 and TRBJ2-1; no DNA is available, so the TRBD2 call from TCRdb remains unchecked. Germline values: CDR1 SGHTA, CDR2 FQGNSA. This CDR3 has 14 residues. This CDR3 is CASSPRAGGDEQFF.

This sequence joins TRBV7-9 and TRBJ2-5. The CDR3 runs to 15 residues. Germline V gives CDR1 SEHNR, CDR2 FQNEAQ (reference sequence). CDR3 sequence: CASSSLLRFGETQYF.

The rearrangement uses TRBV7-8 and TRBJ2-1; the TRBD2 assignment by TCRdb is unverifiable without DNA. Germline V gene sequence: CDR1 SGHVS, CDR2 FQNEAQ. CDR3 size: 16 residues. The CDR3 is CASSLAGLAGEDEQFF.